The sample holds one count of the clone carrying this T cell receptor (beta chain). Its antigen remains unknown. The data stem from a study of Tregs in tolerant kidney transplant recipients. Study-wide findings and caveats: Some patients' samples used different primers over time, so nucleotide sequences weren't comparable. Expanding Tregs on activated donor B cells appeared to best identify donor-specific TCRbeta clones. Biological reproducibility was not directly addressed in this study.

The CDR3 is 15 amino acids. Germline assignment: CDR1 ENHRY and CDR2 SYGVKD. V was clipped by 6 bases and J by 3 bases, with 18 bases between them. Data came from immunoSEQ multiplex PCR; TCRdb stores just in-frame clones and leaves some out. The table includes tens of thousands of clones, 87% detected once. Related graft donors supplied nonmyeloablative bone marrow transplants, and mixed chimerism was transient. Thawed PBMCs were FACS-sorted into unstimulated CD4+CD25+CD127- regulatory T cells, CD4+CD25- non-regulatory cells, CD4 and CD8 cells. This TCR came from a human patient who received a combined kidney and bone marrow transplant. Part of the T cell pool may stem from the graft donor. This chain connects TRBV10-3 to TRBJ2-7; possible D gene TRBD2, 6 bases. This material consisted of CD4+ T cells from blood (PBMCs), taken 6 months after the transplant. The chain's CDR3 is CAIRGGTGEGYEQYF. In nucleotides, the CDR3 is TGTGCCATCAGGGGGGGAACGGGAGAGGGCTACGAGCAGTACTTC.